Presented here are 8 T cell receptor beta chains from one specimen sequenced in a study of cytomegalovirus exposure and HLA in healthy donors (TCRdb year 2017). Libraries were constructed by the immunoSEQ multiplex PCR assay. For the multiplex PCR, a mixture combining 60 forward primers for TCR Vbeta segments and 13 reverse primers for TCR Jbeta segments was used. Here the immuneACCESS table is served through TCRdb, limited to in-frame sequences with V and J called. Missing clones are a known gap in these copies; in checked studies unresolved V genes cover under half, and the rest lacks a known reason. In all, the sample holds some 100,000 clones, and 62% of those were seen once. The top ten hold around 5% of the sample. The sequenced sample consisted of PBMCs. The receptors were sampled from a woman aged 25 to 39 in good health and CMV-seropositive.

The table lists this clone with a count of one. The chain is built from TRBV28 and TRBJ2-3, with a weak D call TRBD1 (5 bases). Germline V gives CDR1 MDHEN, CDR2 SYDVKM. The V end lost 6 bases, the J end lost 0 bases, and 10 bases lay between the germline ends. There are 14 residues in the CDR3. The CDR3 DNA follows: TGTGCCAGCAGAGGGGCCGGTAGCACAGATACGCAGTATTTT. This sequence encodes CASRGAGSTDTQYF.

The rearrangement joins TRBV6-5 to TRBJ1-2; 9 bases agree with TRBD1. The V gene end was trimmed by 4 bases and the J gene end by 12 bases; junction bases not matched to a gene: 6. This CDR3 has 12 amino acids. The V gene's germline CDR1 is MNHEY and CDR2 SVGAGI. The chain's CDR3 is CASSSPGQGNTF. In nucleotides, the CDR3 is TGTGCCAGCAGTTCCCCGGGACAGGGTAACACCTTC.

A remark on this clone: The junction differs from germline at one of its ends, possibly a read error. The chain recombines TRBV2 with TRBJ1-5; D might be TRBD1 (5 bases). The CDR3 runs 13 residues. Germline values: CDR1 SNHLY, CDR2 FYNNEI. As DNA, the CDR3 is TGTGCCAGCAGAGAAGGACAAAATCAGCCCCAGCATTTT. Amino acid sequence: CASREGQNQPQHF. The full variable domain, in which reference TRBV2 and TRBJ1-5 provide the parts outside the CDR3, is EPEVTQTPSHQVTQMGQEVILRCVPISNHLYFYWYRQILGQKVEFLVSFYNNEISEKSEIFDDQFSVERPDGSNFTLKIRSTKLEDSAMYFCASREGQNQPQHFGDGTRLSIL.

V usage is TRBV13 and J usage is TRBJ1-3; 8 bases line up with TRBD1. Germline trimming cut 5 bases from V and 2 bases from J; bases unmatched to any gene: 5. This CDR3 contains 15 residues. The germline V gene has CDR1 PRHDT and CDR2 FYEKMQ (reference sequence). CDR3 nucleotide sequence: TGTGCCAGCAGCCCACGGGGACAGGCTGGAAACACCATATATTTT. Protein: CASSPRGQAGNTIYF.

This clone was detected a few times. The chain has TRBV25-1 and TRBJ2-1; TRBD2 might be the D (7 bases). Germline CDR1 and CDR2: MGHDK and SYGVNS. Trimming took off 6 bases at V and 9 bases at J, with 18 bases between the two ends. There are 14 residues in the CDR3. The CDR3 DNA sequence: TGTGCCAGCAGACCGGCGGGGGCACTCCCTGAGCAGTTCTTC. The encoded protein is CASRPAGALPEQFF.

The chain employs TRBV7-2 and TRBJ2-7; 10 bases align to TRBD2. V gave up 6 bases and J gave up 2 bases; unmatched junction bases: 16. There are 18 residues in the CDR3. Germline V CDR1 and CDR2: SGHTA, FQGNSA. CDR3 sequence (DNA): TGTGCCAGCAGTTCCGAAACCCTGACTAGCGGGCGAACCTACGAGCAGTACTTC. Protein: CASSSETLTSGRTYEQYF. The entire variable domain, with the rest obtained from reference TRBV7-2 and TRBJ2-7, is as follows: GAGVSQSPSNKVTEKGKDVELRCDPISGHTALYWYRQSLGQGLEFLIYFQGNSAPDKSGLPSDRFSAERTGGSVSTLTIQRTQQEDSAVYLCASSSETLTSGRTYEQYFGPGTRLTVT.

This chain joins TRBV25-1 and TRBJ1-5; 9 bases are a match to TRBD1. The J segment lost 4 bases and the V segment lost 2 bases, leaving 0 bases of the junction unmatched. Germline V gene lookup returns CDR1 MGHDK and CDR2 SYGVNS. The CDR3 consists of 14 residues. The CDR3 spells CASSEGQGNQPQHF. The DNA for the CDR3 is TGTGCCAGCAGTGAAGGACAGGGGAATCAGCCCCAGCATTTT.

The chain links TRBV11-2 to TRBJ1-2; possibly TRBD1 for D (5 bases). With 1 base removed from V and 4 bases from J, the gap between germline ends came to 13 bases. This CDR3 contains 15 residues. The germline V gene encodes CDR1 SGHAT and CDR2 FQNNGV. The CDR3 coding sequence is TGTGCCAGCAGCTTAGGCAGGGCCTCGGCCTATGGCTACACCTTC. Its translation: CASSLGRASAYGYTF. Variable domain in full (rest from reference TRBV11-2 and TRBJ1-2): EAGVAQSPRYKIIEKRQSVAFWCNPISGHATLYWYQQILGQGPKLLIQFQNNGVVDDSQLPKDRFSAERLKGVDSTLKIQPAKLEDSAVYLCASSLGRASAYGYTFGSGTRLTVV.